A selection of T cell receptor beta chains follows, all from one sample in a study of blood T cells in healthy people across ages. TCRdb reanalysed the 5' RACE reads using MiXCR and keeps one entry per CDR3 protein. The sample holds about 1 million distinct CDR3 sequences, about 25% seen once. The same sample was also studied in work on T cells of mothers and their children.

Sequenced input: blood. These receptor sequences come from a girl aged 2-9 years in good health. CDR3s include the opening cysteine and the closing phenylalanine or tryptophan. A D gene is named only where the DNA matches it firmly. Clone sizes are given selectively: once, few, many, or a class where the clone is expanded.

clone_size j_call cdr3_length v_call d_call cdr3_nt cdr3_aa
few TRBJ2-1 15 TRBV6-2/TRBV6-3 - TGTGCCACCAGAGGCGGCAGATTGTACAATGGTGAGCAGTTCTTC CATRGGRLYNGEQFF
- TRBJ2-5 13 TRBV7-9 - TGTGCCAGCAGCTTATTCCCAGGGGAGACCCAGTACTTC CASSLFPGETQYF
- TRBJ1-2 14 TRBV21-1 - TGTGCCAGCAGCAAGAGGGCCTCACTCTATGGCTACACCTTC CASSKRASLYGYTF
- TRBJ2-3 13 TRBV11-2 - TGTGCCAGCAGCAAACAGGGTCAGGATACGCAGTATTTT CASSKQGQDTQYF
few TRBJ2-5 16 TRBV27 TRBD1 TGTGCCAGCAGCCGGACAGGGGGTCTCGTAGAAGAGACCCAGTACTTC CASSRTGGLVEETQYF
- TRBJ1-1 17 TRBV7-2 - TGTGCCAGCAGCCCTCACGAGGGGAGAGGGGGGATCGGGGAAGCTTTCTTT CASSPHEGRGGIGEAFF
few TRBJ2-1 15 TRBV20-1 - TGCAGTGCTAGAGATTTGAGGGAGTCTTACAATGAGCAGTTCTTC CSARDLRESYNEQFF
- TRBJ2-3 15 TRBV7-9 TRBD2 TGTGCCAGCAGCACAACCCCGGGGGGGACAGATACGCAGTATTTT CASSTTPGGTDTQYF
- TRBJ2-1 12 TRBV27 - TGTGCCAGCAGTTTACCCTCTCGAGAGCAGTTCTTC CASSLPSREQFF
- TRBJ2-7 14 TRBV11-2 - TGTGCCAGCAGCTTAGTACCGGAACCCTACGAGCAGTACTTC CASSLVPEPYEQYF
- TRBJ2-6 16 TRBV12-3/TRBV12-4 - TGTGCCAGCAGTTCCCGTTCCTACTCTGGGGCCAACGTCCTGACTTTC CASSSRSYSGANVLTF
few TRBJ1-1 15 TRBV3-1 - TGTGCCAGCAGCCAAGATCCCTTGGGTAACACTGAAGCTTTCTTT CASSQDPLGNTEAFF
- TRBJ1-6 13 TRBV7-2 - TGTGCCAGCAGCGCAGGGGTAAATTCACCCCTCCACTTT CASSAGVNSPLHF
- TRBJ2-7 16 TRBV29-1 TRBD2 TGCAGCGTTGAAGATTGGCTAGCGGGAGGTGATCGAGAGCAGTACTTC CSVEDWLAGGDREQYF
- TRBJ2-3 13 TRBV29-1 - TGCAGCGTTGTAAGGCAGGCCACAGATACGCAGTATTTT CSVVRQATDTQYF
- TRBJ2-5 10 TRBV20-1 - TGCAGTGCCCACCACGAGACCCAGTACTTC CSAHHETQYF
few TRBJ1-2 14 TRBV12-3/TRBV12-4 TRBD1 TGTGCCAGCAGTTTAACAGGGGGCAGCTATGGCTACACCTTC CASSLTGGSYGYTF
- TRBJ2-7 14 TRBV7-9 - TGTGCCAGCAGCTTAGTGGTGACCCCCTACGAGCAGTACTTC CASSLVVTPYEQYF
few TRBJ1-4 12 TRBV28 - TGTGCCAGCGCCAGGGGAGATGAAAAACTGTTTTTT CASARGDEKLFF
few TRBJ2-7 14 TRBV20-1 - TGCAGTGCAGACCACAGGAATCAGGTGGGCGAGCAGTACTTC CSADHRNQVGEQYF
- TRBJ1-2 15 TRBV4-3 - TGCGCCAGCAGCATCGACGAGGGCTCATTCTATGGCTACACCTTC CASSIDEGSFYGYTF
- TRBJ2-5 16 TRBV20-1 TRBD1 TGCAGTGCGGAAGGACAGGGGACAAGCCCTCAAGAGACCCAGTACTTC CSAEGQGTSPQETQYF
few TRBJ2-7 13 TRBV7-3 - TGTGCCAGCAGCAGCCACGATACCTACGAGCAGTACTTC CASSSHDTYEQYF
- TRBJ1-2 15 TRBV7-2 - TGTGCCAGCAGCCTCCACCCGCAAGGTTACTATGGCTACACCTTC CASSLHPQGYYGYTF
- TRBJ1-3 14 TRBV19 - TGTGCCAGTAGGGGATTGGGCTCTGGAAACACCATATATTTT CASRGLGSGNTIYF
- TRBJ2-5 15 TRBV7-2 - TGTGCCAGCAGCTTAGATAGAGCGTCAGGGGAGACCCAGTACTTC CASSLDRASGETQYF
- TRBJ2-7 14 TRBV12-3/TRBV12-4 TRBD2 TGTGCCAGCACCTCCGGGACTAACTCCTACGAGCAGTACTTC CASTSGTNSYEQYF
few TRBJ1-2 12 TRBV29-1 - TGCAGCGTTCCTTCTCAGGACGGTGGCTACACCTTC CSVPSQDGGYTF
- TRBJ2-5 15 TRBV29-1 - TGCAGCGTTGAGGCGGCTGACGACTTTCAAGAGACCCAGTACTTC CSVEAADDFQETQYF
- TRBJ2-7 14 TRBV6-2/TRBV6-3 - TGTGCCAGCAGTTATCCCGGACCGGTCCACGAGCAGTACTTC CASSYPGPVHEQYF
- TRBJ2-7 17 TRBV5-4 - TGTGCCAGCAGCTCTGGCGGCGGCAGTTATTTCCTGAGCGAGCAGTACTTC CASSSGGGSYFLSEQYF
- TRBJ2-7 14 TRBV4-3 - TGCGCCATCAGCCAAGGCCAGGGACGTTACGAGCAGTACTTC CAISQGQGRYEQYF
few TRBJ1-4 15 TRBV4-1 - TGCGCCAGCAGCCAAGATCTCAGGGCTAATGAAAAACTGTTTTTT CASSQDLRANEKLFF
- TRBJ1-1 14 TRBV6-5 - TGTGCCAGTTGGTCGTCAGGAGGATCCACTGAAGCTTTCTTT CASWSSGGSTEAFF
- TRBJ2-3 13 TRBV29-1 TRBD1 TGCGGGGGACAGCTACTTAGCACAGATACGCAGTATTTT CGGQLLSTDTQYF
once TRBJ2-5 15 TRBV12-3/TRBV12-4 - TGTGCCAGCAGTTTCGCGGGACCCGGCCTAGAGACCCAGTACTTC CASSFAGPGLETQYF
- TRBJ1-2 17 TRBV6-6 TRBD1 TGTGCCAGCAGACCGGACAGGGGGCGATTCGGCGACTATGGCTACACCTTC CASRPDRGRFGDYGYTF
- TRBJ2-5 12 TRBV12-3/TRBV12-4 - TGTGCCAGCAGCGTAGCGTCAGAGACCCAGTACTTC CASSVASETQYF
few TRBJ2-1 14 TRBV12-3/TRBV12-4 - TGTGCCAGCAGTCAAACGAACGGTAGGAATGAGCAGTTCTTC CASSQTNGRNEQFF
few TRBJ2-2 13 TRBV12-3/TRBV12-4 - TGTGCCAGCAGGTGGGGAAGCACCGGGGAGCTGTTTTTT CASRWGSTGELFF
- TRBJ2-1 14 TRBV4-1 TRBD1 TGCGCCAGCAGCCCCCGGTCAGGGGGCCTTGAGCAGTTCTTC CASSPRSGGLEQFF
- TRBJ1-3 16 TRBV7-9 TRBD1 TGTGCCAGCAGCTCCACGGGACAGTTTATAGGAAACACCATATATTTT CASSSTGQFIGNTIYF
few TRBJ1-1 13 TRBV7-2 - TGTGCCAGCAGCTTATGGGACAACACTGAAGCTTTCTTT CASSLWDNTEAFF
few TRBJ1-1 15 TRBV6-5 - TGTGCCAGCAGTCCTTCCTCAGAGGGGAACACTGAAGCTTTCTTT CASSPSSEGNTEAFF
- TRBJ2-1 14 TRBV4-1 TRBD1 TGCGCCAGCAGCCACGGGACAGTCTGGAATGAGCAGTTCTTC CASSHGTVWNEQFF
once TRBJ1-2 12 TRBV12-3/TRBV12-4 - TGTGCCAGCAGGTTGACAGTTGAAGGCTACACCTTC CASRLTVEGYTF
- TRBJ1-4 12 TRBV29-1 - TGCAGCGTCCTGCTCCCTAATGAAAAACTGTTTTTT CSVLLPNEKLFF
- TRBJ2-3 14 TRBV11-2 - TGTGCCAGCAGCTGGGGGGCTGAACCGTATACGCAGTATTTT CASSWGAEPYTQYF
- TRBJ2-1 12 TRBV6-6 - TGTGCCAGCCTCGGAAACCCCAGGAGTTGGTTCTTC CASLGNPRSWFF
once TRBJ2-5 14 TRBV5-1 - TGCGCCAGCAGCTTGGGTAGAGGGGTGGAGACCCAGTACTTC CASSLGRGVETQYF
- TRBJ2-3 15 TRBV7-2 - TGTGCCAGCAGCCTGAACAGCCCTAGCACAGATACGCAGTATTTT CASSLNSPSTDTQYF
few TRBJ1-1 15 TRBV7-2 - TGTGCCAGCAGCACTAGGGGGGGCTCGGGCACTGAAGCTTTCTTT CASSTRGGSGTEAFF
few TRBJ1-1 12 TRBV28 TRBD1 TGTGCCAGCACCCTTACAGGGGCTGAAGCTTTCTTT CASTLTGAEAFF